The 9 T cell receptor beta chains listed next were all sequenced from one sample in a study of early T cells in non-severe SARS-CoV-2 infection. TCRdb called the 5' RACE reads again in MiXCR, with one record for every CDR3 protein. The profile shows about 27,000 distinct CDR3 sequences, around 4.6% of them singletons. Input material: whole blood. All receptors come from an adult who was a healthcare worker with PCR-confirmed SARS-CoV-2 infection or an uninfected control (not recorded which).

This clonotype appeared many times. The chain couples TRBV6-2 or TRBV6-3 to TRBJ2-7; the D gene is possibly TRBD1 (6 bases). The CDR3 sequence is 14 residues long. V lost 2 bases to trimming and J lost 0 bases, with 8 bases between them. Germline CDR1 reads MNHEY; CDR2 reads SVGEGT. The CDR3 here is CASSYQDSSYEQYV. The DNA for the CDR3 is TGTGCCAGCAGTTACCAGGACAGCTCCTACGAGCAGTACGTC.

In its sample, this clonotype was seen many times. This sequence joins TRBV12-3 or TRBV12-4 and TRBJ1-2, with D possibly TRBD1 on 6 matching bases. This CDR3 is built from 12 residues. V lost 5 bases, J lost 8 bases, and 12 bases lay in between. The CDR3 DNA sequence: TGTGCCAGCAGTATCAGGGGTTGGGGCTACACCTTC. Protein product: CASSIRGWGYTF.

This clonotype has more than one count but fewer than ten. The chain employs TRBV7-9 and TRBJ2-5, with D tentatively TRBD2 (6 bases). Trimming left V 6 bases short and J 2 bases short, with 19 bases between. The germline gives CDR1 SEHNR, CDR2 FQNEAQ (reference sequence). The CDR3 covers 16 residues. CDR3 loop: CASSKGWLAGQETQYF. Here the CDR3 DNA reads TGTGCCAGCAGTAAAGGCTGGTTGGCGGGGCAAGAGACCCAGTACTTC. Based on the CDR3 plus reference TRBV7-9 and TRBJ2-5, the full variable domain is DTGVSQNPRHKITKRGQNVTFRCDPISEHNRLYWYRQTLGQGPEFLTYFQNEAQLEKSRLLSDRFSAERPKGSFSTLEIQRTEQGDSAMYLCASSKGWLAGQETQYFGPGTRLLVL.

This clonotype was detected many times. The gene calls are TRBV28 and TRBJ2-1, with 14 nucleotides matching TRBD2. CDR1 is MDHEN and CDR2 is SYDVKM in the germline V gene. This CDR3 is 17 amino acids long. V was clipped by 4 bases and J by 6 bases; unmatched bases: 8. The CDR3 loop reads CASSSVTGTSGSNEQFF. As DNA, the CDR3 is TGTGCCAGCAGTTCGGTGACCGGGACTAGCGGGAGCAATGAGCAGTTCTTC.

This clonotype was counted many times. The chain links TRBV4-3 to TRBJ1-2; D gene ambiguous. Trimming removed 1 base at V and 13 bases at J, with 16 bases between. Germline V gene data show CDR1 as LGHNA and CDR2 as YSLEER. This CDR3 spans 13 amino acids. The CDR3 nucleotides are TGCGCCAGCAGCCAAGCTCTCCGGGCGGCAGGCACCTTC. This codes for CASSQALRAAGTF.

This clonotype was seen ten or more times. The gene calls are TRBV6-2 or TRBV6-3 and TRBJ2-7; D unresolved. Trimming removed 5 bases at V and 1 base at J, with 18 bases between. CDR1 and CDR2 from the germline V gene are MNHEY and SVGEGT. This CDR3 is 16 amino acids long. CDR3 amino acids: CASSLTVLKPSYEQYF. For the CDR3, the DNA is TGTGCCAGCAGTCTTACAGTACTAAAGCCGTCCTACGAGCAGTACTTC.

The V gene is TRBV4-2, the J gene TRBJ2-6; TRBD2 matches 8 bases. The V segment lost 4 bases and the J segment 3 bases; nucleotides outside the gene matches: 2. CDR3 length: 15 amino acids. The germline V gene encodes CDR1 LGHNA and CDR2 YNFKEQ. CDR3 region: CASSLAGLGANVLTF. As DNA, the CDR3 is TGTGCCAGCAGCCTAGCGGGACTTGGGGCCAACGTCCTGACTTTC.

This clonotype showed up many times. This rearrangement joins TRBV12-3 or TRBV12-4 to TRBJ2-6; no clear D. This CDR3 is 14 amino acids long. V lost 6 bases and J 0 bases, leaving 6 bases between the germline ends. DNA of the CDR3: TGTGCCAGCAGAGAGAACTCTGGGGCCAACGTCCTGACTTTC. Encoded protein: CASRENSGANVLTF.

This clonotype was picked up many times. The genes are TRBV29-1 and TRBJ2-3; TRBD2 aligns across 12 bases. Germline lookup yields CDR1 SQVTM and CDR2 ANQGSEA. The length of the CDR3 is 15 residues. After removal of 5 bases from V and 6 bases from J, the junction contained 9 bases not matched to a gene. In DNA form, the CDR3 reads TGCAGCGTTCCTCTGACTAGCGGGAGCCTGGATACGCAGTATTTT. Amino acid sequence: CSVPLTSGSLDTQYF.